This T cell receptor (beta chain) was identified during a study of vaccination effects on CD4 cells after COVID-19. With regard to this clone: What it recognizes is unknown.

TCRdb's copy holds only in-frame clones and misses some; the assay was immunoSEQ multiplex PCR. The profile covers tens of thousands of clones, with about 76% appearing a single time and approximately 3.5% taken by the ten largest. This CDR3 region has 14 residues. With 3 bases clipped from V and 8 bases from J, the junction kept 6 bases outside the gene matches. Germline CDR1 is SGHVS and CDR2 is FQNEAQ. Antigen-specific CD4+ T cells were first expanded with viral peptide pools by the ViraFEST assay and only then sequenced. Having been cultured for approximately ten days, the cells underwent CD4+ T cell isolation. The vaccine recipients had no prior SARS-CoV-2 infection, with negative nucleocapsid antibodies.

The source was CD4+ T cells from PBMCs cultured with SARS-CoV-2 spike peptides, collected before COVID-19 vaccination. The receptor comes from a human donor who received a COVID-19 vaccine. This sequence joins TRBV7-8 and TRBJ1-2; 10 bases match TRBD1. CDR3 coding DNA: TGTGCCAGCAGCTTGACAGGGGGCGGGGGAGGCTACACCTTC. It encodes CASSLTGGGGGYTF.